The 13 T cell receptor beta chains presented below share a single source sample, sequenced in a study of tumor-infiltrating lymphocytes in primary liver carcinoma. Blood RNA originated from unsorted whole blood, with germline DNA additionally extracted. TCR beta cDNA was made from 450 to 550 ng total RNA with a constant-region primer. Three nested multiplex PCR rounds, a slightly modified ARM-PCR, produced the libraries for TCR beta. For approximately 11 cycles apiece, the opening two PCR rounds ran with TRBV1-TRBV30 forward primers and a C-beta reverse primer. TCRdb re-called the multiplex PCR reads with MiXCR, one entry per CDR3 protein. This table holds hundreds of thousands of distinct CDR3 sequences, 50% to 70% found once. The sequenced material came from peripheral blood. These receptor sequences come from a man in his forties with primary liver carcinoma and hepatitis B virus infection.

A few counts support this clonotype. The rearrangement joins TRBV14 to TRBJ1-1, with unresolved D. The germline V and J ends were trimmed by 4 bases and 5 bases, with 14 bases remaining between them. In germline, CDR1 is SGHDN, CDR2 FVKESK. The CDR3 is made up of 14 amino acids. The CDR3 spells CASSLPGIGTEAFF. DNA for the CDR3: TGTGCCAGCAGCCTTCCAGGTATTGGAACTGAAGCTTTCTTT. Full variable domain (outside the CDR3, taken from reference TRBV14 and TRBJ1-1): EAGVTQFPSHSVIEKGQTVTLRCDPISGHDNLYWYRRVMGKEIKFLLHFVKESKQDESGMPNNRFLAERTGGTYSTLKVQPAELEDSGVYFCASSLPGIGTEAFFGQGTRLTVV.

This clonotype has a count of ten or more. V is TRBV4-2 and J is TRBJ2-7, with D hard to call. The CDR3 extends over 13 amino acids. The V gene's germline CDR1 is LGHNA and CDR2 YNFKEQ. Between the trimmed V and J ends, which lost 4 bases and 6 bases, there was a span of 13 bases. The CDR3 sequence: CASSPALAREQYF. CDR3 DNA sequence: TGTGCCAGCAGCCCGGCCCTGGCTCGCGAGCAGTACTTC.

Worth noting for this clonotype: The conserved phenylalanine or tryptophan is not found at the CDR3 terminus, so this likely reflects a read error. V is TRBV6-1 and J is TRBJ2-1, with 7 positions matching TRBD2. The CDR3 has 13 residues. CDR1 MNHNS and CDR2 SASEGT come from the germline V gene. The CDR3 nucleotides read TGTACCAGCAGAAATAGCGGGCAGGGTGAGCAGTTCTAC. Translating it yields CTSRNSGQGEQFY.

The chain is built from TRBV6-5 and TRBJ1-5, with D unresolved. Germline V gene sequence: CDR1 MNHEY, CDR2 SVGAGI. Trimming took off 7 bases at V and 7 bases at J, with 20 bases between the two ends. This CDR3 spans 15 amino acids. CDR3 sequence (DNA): TGTGCCAGCACCTCCTTACGGGGTTCCGACCAGCCCCAGCATTTT. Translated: CASTSLRGSDQPQHF.

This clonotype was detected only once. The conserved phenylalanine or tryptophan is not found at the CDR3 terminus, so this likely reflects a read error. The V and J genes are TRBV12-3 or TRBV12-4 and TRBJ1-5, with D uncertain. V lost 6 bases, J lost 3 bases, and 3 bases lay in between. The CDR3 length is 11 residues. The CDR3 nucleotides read TGTGCCAGCAGCCTCAATCAGCCCCAGCATCTT. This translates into CASSLNQPQHL.

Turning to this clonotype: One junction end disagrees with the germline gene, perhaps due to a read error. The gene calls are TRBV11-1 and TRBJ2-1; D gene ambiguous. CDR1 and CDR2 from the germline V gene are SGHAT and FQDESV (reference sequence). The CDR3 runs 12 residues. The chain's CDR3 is CVSSQPLSQQFF. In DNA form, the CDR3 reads TGTGTCAGCAGCCAGCCGTTGAGTCAGCAGTTCTTC.

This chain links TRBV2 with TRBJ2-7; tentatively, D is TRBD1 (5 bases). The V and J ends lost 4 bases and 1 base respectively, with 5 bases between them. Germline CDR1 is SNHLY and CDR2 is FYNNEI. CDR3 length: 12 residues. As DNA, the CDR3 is TGTGCCAGCAGTGGACAGTCCTACGAGCAGTACTTC. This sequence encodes CASSGQSYEQYF. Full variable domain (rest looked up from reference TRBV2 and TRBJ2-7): EPEVTQTPSHQVTQMGQEVILRCVPISNHLYFYWYRQILGQKVEFLVSFYNNEISEKSEIFDDQFSVERPDGSNFTLKIRSTKLEDSAMYFCASSGQSYEQYFGPGTRLTVT.

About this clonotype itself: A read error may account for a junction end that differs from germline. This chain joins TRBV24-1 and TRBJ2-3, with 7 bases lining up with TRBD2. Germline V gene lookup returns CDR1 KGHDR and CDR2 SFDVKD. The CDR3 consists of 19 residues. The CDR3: CATSDTGLRSGGSTDMQYF. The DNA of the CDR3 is TGTGCCACCAGTGACACAGGACTCCGTTCGGGGGGTAGCACAGATATGCAGTATTTT.

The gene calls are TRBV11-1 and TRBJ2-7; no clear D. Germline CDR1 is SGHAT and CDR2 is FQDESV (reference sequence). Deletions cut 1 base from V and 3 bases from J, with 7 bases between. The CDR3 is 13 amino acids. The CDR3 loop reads CASSLGSFYEQYF. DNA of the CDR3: TGTGCCAGCAGCTTAGGCAGTTTCTACGAGCAGTACTTC. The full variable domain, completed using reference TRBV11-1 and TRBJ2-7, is EAEVAQSPRYKITEKSQAVAFWCDPISGHATLYWYRQILGQGPELLVQFQDESVVDDSQLPKDRFSAERLKGVDSTLKIQPAELGDSAMYLCASSLGSFYEQYFGPGTRLTVT.

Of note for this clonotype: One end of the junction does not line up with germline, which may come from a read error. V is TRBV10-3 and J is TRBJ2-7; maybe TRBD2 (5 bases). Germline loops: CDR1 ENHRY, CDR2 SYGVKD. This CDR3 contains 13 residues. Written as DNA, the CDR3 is TGCGCCATCAGTGTGAGGGTGTCCTACGAGCGGTACTTC. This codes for CAISVRVSYERYF.

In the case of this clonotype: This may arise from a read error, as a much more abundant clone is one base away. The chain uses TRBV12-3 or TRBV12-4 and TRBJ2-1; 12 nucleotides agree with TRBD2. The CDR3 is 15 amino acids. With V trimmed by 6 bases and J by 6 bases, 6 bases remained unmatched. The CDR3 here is CASSRRLAGVNEQFF. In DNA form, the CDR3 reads TGTGCCAGCAGCCGAAGACTAGCGGGAGTCAATGAGCAGTTCTTC.

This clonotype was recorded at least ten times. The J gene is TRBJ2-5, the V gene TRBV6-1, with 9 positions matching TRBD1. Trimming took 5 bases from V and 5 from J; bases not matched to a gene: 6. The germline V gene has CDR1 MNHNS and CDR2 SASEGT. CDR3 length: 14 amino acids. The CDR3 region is CASSSRTGAETQYF. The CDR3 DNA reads TGTGCCAGCAGTTCGCGGACAGGGGCGGAGACCCAGTACTTC.

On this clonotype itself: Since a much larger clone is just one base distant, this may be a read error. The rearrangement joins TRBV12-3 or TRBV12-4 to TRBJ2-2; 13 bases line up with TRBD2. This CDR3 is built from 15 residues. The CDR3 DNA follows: TGTGCCAGCAACAGACTAGCGGGAGGCACCGCGGAGCTGTTTTTT. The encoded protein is CASNRLAGGTAELFF.